This entry features one T cell receptor (beta chain) sequence. This record comes from a study of OX40 agonist ivuxolimab in advanced cancers. Data came from immunoSEQ multiplex PCR; TCRdb stores just in-frame clones and leaves some out. The sample includes about 76,000 clones, approximately 85% of them seen just once. Trimming shortened V by 2 bases and J by 4 bases, and 9 bases separated the two germline ends. The CDR3 consists of 14 residues. CDR1 is KGHSH and CDR2 is LQKENI in the germline V gene. The specimen comprised CD4+ or CD8+ T cells sorted from blood, sampled in a trial of the OX40 agonist ivuxolimab. The V and J genes are TRBV18 and TRBJ1-3; D gene uncertain. The clonotype was recovered from an adult with an advanced solid tumor such as melanoma, head and neck, liver or kidney cancer. The CDR3 DNA is TGTGCCAGCTCACCAACCAGTCTCGGAAACACCATATATTTT. Translated, it gives CASSPTSLGNTIYF.